The present T cell receptor (beta chain) was sequenced within a study of blood T cell repertoires in COVID-19. Overall study context: Some COVID-19 samples were acute and others convalescent; all came from the United States, Italy and Spain. The cDNA or gDNA used as material had been derived from T cells, B-cell-depleted T cells, or PBMCs.

Original processing notes: Amplification of reference gene primers was used by the study to estimate nucleated cell counts. The table came from immunoSEQ multiplex PCR; TCRdb's copy has only in-frame clones and leaves some out. Clone size and V and J calls were adopted from that table, with D and trimming inferred from the DNA. The sample consists of about 210,000 clones, around 81% of them appearing once. Which cohort a participant joined came from the clinical history participants gave. Germline V lookup: CDR1 SGHDT, CDR2 YYEEEE. Trimming pared 1 base from V and 2 bases from J, leaving 21 bases between. This CDR3 has 18 residues.

The sequencing sample was made of PBMCs or T cells enriched from blood (not recorded which). J is TRBJ1-2 and V is TRBV5-6, with TRBD1 as a possible D gene (5 bases). This TCR derives from a woman between 45 and 60 years old with acute COVID-19. Here the CDR3 reads CASSLKGSGPELNYGYTF. CDR3 sequence (DNA): TGTGCCAGCAGCTTGAAGGGCTCAGGGCCCGAGCTAAACTATGGCTACACCTTC. The full variable domain, in which reference TRBV5-6 and TRBJ1-2 provide the parts outside the CDR3, is DAGVTQSPTHLIKTRGQQVTLRCSPKSGHDTVSWYQQALGQGPQFIFQYYEEEERQRGNFPDRFSGHQFPNYSSELNVNALLLGDSALYLCASSLKGSGPELNYGYTFGSGTRLTVV.